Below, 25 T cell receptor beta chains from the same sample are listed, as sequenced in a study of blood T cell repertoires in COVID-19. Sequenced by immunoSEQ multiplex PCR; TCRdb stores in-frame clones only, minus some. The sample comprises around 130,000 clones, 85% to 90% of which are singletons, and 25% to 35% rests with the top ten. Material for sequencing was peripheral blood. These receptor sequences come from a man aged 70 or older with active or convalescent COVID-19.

The CDR3 here is CASSPYETSGSNEQFF. CDR3 in DNA: TGTGCCAGTAGCCCTTATGAGACTAGCGGGAGCAATGAGCAGTTCTTC. The V call is TRBV19, the J call TRBJ2-1, with 12 positions matching TRBD2. The junction had 9 bases not matched to a gene; V was cut back by 6 bases and J by 6 bases. This CDR3 is built from 16 residues. The germline V gene has CDR1 LNHDA and CDR2 SQIVND (reference sequence).

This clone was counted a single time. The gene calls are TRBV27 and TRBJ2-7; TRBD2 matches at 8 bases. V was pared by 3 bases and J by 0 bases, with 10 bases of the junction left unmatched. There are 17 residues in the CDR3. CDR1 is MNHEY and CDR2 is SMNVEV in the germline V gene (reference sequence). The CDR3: CASSLLSGRSSSYEQYF. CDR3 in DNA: TGTGCCAGCAGTTTGTTGAGCGGGAGATCCAGCTCCTACGAGCAGTACTTC.

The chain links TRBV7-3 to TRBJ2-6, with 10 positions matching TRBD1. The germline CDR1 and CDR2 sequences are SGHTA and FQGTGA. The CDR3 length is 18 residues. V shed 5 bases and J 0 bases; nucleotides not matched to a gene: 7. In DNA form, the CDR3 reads TGTGCCAGCAGCCTAAAGGGACAGGGGATCTCTGGGGCCAACGTCCTGACTTTC. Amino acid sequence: CASSLKGQGISGANVLTF.

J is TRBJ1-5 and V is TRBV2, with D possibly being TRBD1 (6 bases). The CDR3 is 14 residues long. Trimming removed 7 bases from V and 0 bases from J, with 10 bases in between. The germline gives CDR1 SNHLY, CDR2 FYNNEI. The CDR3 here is CASTGQYSNQPQHF. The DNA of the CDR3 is TGTGCCAGCACTGGACAGTATAGCAATCAGCCCCAGCATTTT.

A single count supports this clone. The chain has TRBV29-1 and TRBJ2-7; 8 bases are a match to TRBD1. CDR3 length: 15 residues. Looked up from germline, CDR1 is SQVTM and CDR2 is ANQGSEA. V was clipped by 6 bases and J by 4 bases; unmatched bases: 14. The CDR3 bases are TGCAGCGTCCACACCAGAGGGACAGGTGTATACGAGCAGTACTTC. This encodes CSVHTRGTGVYEQYF.

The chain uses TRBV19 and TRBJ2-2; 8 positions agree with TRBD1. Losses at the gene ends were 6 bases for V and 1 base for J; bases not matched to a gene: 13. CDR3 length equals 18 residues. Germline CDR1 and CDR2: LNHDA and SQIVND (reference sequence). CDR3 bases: TGTGCCAGTAGCCCAACCTTGGACAGGGCGGAGAACACCGGGGAGCTGTTTTTT. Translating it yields CASSPTLDRAENTGELFF.

Written as DNA, the CDR3 is TGCGCCAGCAGCTCGGCAGGCCTCAATGAGCAGTTCTTC. This gives the protein CASSSAGLNEQFF. The V call is TRBV5-1, the J call TRBJ2-1; D not resolved. The V gene lost 3 bases and the J gene lost 6 bases, with 10 bases spanning the gap. Per the germline V gene, CDR1 is SGHRS and CDR2 is YFSETQ. This CDR3 is 13 amino acids long.

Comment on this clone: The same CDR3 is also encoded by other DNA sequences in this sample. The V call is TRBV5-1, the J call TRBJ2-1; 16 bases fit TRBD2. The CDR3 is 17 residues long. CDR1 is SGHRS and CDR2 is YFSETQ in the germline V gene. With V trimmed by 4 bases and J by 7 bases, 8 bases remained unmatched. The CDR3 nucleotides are TGCGCCAGCAGCCCGGGACTAGCGGGAGGGCTCGGTAATGAGCAGTTCTTC. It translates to CASSPGLAGGLGNEQFF.

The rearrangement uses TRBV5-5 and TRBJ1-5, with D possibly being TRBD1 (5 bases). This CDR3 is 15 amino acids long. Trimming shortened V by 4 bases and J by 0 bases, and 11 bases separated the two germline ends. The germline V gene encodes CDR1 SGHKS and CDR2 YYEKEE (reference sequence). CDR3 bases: TGTGCCAGCAGCCTGCAGGGACTTAGCAATCAGCCCCAGCATTTT. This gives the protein CASSLQGLSNQPQHF.

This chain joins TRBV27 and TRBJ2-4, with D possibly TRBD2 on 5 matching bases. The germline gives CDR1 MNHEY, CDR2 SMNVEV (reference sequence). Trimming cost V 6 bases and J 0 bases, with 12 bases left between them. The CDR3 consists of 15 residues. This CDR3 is CASSELGLAKNIQYF. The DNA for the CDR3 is TGTGCCAGCAGCGAACTAGGACTAGCCAAAAACATTCAGTACTTC.

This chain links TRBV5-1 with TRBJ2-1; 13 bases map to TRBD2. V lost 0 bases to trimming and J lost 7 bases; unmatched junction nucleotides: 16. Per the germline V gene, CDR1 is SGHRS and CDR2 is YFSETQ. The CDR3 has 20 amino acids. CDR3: CASSLAKKTTGTSGENEQFF. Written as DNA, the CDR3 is TGCGCCAGCAGCTTGGCAAAAAAGACCACCGGGACTAGCGGGGAAAATGAGCAGTTCTTC.

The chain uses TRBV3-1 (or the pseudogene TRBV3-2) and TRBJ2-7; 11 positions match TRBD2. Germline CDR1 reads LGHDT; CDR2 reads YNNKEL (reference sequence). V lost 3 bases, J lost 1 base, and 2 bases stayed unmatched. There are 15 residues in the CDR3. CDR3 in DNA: TGTGCCAGCAGCCAGGGACTAGCGGAGTCCTACGAGCAGTACTTC. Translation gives CASSQGLAESYEQYF.

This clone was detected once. The CDR3 region is CASTSGQGAMRQETQYF. The CDR3, as DNA: TGTGCCAGCACCTCGGGACAGGGGGCTATGAGGCAAGAGACCCAGTACTTC. This chain uses TRBV18 with TRBJ2-5; 12 bases map to TRBD1. V lost 8 bases and J lost 2; bases outside the gene matches: 12. The CDR3 contains 17 residues. Germline V lookup: CDR1 KGHSH, CDR2 LQKENI. Drawing the rest from reference TRBV18 and TRBJ2-5, the complete variable domain is NAGVMQNPRHLVRRRGQEARLRCSPMKGHSHVYWYRQLPEEGLKFMVYLQKENIIDESGMPKERFSAEFPKEGPSILRIQQVVRGDSAAYFCASTSGQGAMRQETQYFGPGTRLLVL.

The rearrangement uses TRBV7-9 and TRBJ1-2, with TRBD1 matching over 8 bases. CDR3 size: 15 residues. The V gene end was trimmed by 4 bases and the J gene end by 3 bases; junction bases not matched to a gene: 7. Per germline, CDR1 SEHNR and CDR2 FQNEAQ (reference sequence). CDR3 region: CASSSRQGLDYGYTF. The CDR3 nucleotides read TGTGCCAGCAGCTCCCGACAGGGGTTGGACTATGGCTACACCTTC.

For the CDR3, the DNA is TGCGCCAGCAGCTTGGAGGGACAGCCGGTGGGTGGCTACACCTTC. Translated: CASSLEGQPVGGYTF. This chain uses TRBV5-1 with TRBJ1-2, with 7 bases lining up with TRBD1. The germline CDR1 and CDR2 sequences are SGHRS and YFSETQ. The length of the CDR3 is 15 residues. V was pared by 0 bases and J by 7 bases, with 9 bases of the junction left unmatched.

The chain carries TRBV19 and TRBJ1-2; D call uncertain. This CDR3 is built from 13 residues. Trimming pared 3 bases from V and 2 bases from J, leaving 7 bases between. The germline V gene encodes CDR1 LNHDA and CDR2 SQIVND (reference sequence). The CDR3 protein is CASSMRENYGYTF. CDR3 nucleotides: TGTGCCAGTAGTATGCGGGAGAACTATGGCTACACCTTC.

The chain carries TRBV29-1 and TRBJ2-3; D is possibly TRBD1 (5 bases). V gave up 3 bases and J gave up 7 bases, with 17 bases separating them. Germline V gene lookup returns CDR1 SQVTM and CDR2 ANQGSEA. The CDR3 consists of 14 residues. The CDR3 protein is CSVEAGNYGNTQYF. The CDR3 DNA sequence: TGCAGCGTTGAGGCAGGGAATTACGGAAATACGCAGTATTTT.

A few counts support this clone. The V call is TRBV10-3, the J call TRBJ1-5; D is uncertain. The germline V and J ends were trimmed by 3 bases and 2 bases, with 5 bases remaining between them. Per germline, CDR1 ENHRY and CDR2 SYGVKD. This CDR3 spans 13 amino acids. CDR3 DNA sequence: TGTGCCATCAGTGACTACGGCAATCAGCCCCAGCATTTT. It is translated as CAISDYGNQPQHF.

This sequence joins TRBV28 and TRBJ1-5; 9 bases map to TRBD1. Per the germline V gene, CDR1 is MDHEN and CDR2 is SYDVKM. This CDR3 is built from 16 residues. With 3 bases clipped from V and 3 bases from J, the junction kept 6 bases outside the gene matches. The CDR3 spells CASSFTGGLDNQPQHF. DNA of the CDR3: TGTGCCAGCAGTTTCACAGGGGGCCTGGACAATCAGCCCCAGCATTTT. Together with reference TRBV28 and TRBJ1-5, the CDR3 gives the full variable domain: DVKVTQSSRYLVKRTGEKVFLECVQDMDHENMFWYRQDPGLGLRLIYFSYDVKMKEKGDIPEGYSVSREKKERFSLILESASTNQTSMYLCASSFTGGLDNQPQHFGDGTRLSIL.

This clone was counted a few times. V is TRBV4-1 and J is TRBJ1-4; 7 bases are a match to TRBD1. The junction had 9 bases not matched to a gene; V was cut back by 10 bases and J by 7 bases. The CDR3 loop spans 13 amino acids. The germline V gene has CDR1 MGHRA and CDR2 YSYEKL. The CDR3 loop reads CATGQYVVEKLFF. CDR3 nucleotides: TGCGCCACGGGACAGTACGTCGTTGAAAAACTGTTTTTT.

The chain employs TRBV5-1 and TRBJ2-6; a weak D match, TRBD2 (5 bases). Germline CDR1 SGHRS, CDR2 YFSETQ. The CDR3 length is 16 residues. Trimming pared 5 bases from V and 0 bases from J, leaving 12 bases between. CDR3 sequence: CASREGPNSGANVLTF. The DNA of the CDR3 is TGCGCCAGCAGAGAGGGTCCAAACTCTGGGGCCAACGTCCTGACTTTC.

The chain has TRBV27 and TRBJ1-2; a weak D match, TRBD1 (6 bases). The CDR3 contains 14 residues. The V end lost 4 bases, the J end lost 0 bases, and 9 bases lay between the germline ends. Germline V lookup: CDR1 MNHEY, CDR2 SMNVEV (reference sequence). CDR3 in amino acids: CASSYRDTNYGYTF. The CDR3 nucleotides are TGTGCCAGCAGTTACCGGGACACTAACTATGGCTACACCTTC.

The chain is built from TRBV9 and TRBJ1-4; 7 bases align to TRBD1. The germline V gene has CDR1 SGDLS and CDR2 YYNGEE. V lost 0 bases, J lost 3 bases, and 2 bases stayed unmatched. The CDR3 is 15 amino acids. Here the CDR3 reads CASSVGGQSNEKLFF. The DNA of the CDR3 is TGTGCCAGCAGCGTAGGGGGACAGTCTAATGAAAAACTGTTTTTT. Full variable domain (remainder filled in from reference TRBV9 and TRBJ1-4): DSGVTQTPKHLITATGQRVTLRCSPRSGDLSVYWYQQSLDQGLQFLIQYYNGEERAKGNILERFSAQQFPDLHSELNLSSLELGDSALYFCASSVGGQSNEKLFFGSGTQLSVL.

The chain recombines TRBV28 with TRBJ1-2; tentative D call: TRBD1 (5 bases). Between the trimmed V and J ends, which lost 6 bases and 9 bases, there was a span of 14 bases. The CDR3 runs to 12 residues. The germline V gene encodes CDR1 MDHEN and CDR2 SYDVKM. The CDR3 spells CASSSGGASYTF. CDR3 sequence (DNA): TGTGCCAGCAGCTCGGGAGGGGCAAGCTACACCTTC.

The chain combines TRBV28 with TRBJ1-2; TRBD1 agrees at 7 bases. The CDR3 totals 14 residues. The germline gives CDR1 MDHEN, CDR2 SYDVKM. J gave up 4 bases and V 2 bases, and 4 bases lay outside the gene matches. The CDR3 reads CASSLEAGGYGYTF. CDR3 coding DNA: TGTGCCAGCAGTTTAGAGGCAGGGGGCTATGGCTACACCTTC.